This T cell receptor beta chain was sequenced for a study of cytomegalovirus exposure and HLA in healthy donors. Regarding the study as a whole: In vitro experiments confirmed that three CMV-associated chains were specific for CMV antigens. The study flagged approximately 180 TCR beta chains as cytomegalovirus-associated.

It was the approximately 110-subject validation cohort, separate from the approximately 700-subject first cohort, to which the donors belonged. Germline CDR1 reads LGHNA; CDR2 reads YSLEER. V was pared by 0 bases and J by 2 bases, with 11 bases between. This CDR3 has 15 amino acids. The data were produced by immunoSEQ multiplex PCR, yet TCRdb's version contains in-frame clones alone and is incomplete. The table has about 140,000 clones, approximately 87% seen once. This clone was seen a single time. Its antigen remains unknown. The origin of this receptor is a man aged 18 to 30 in good health and CMV-seronegative. J is TRBJ2-7 and V is TRBV4-3; no clear D. Sequenced: PBMCs. The CDR3 DNA sequence: TGCGCCAGCAGCCAAGAACAGCTTACTGCCTACGAGCAGTACTTC. Translation gives CASSQEQLTAYEQYF.